The count of the clone carrying this T cell receptor (beta chain) is one. Using immunoSEQ multiplex PCR, the repertoire was profiled, and TCRdb retains in-frame clones only, with some absent. Among fewer than 250,000 clones listed, 80% to 90% were seen once. This entry belongs to a study of blood T cell repertoires in COVID-19. The germline gives CDR1 MNHEY, CDR2 SVGAGI. This CDR3 contains 13 residues. Trimming left V 6 bases short and J 2 bases short, with 10 bases between. The sequence derives from a man aged 25 to 45 with acute or convalescent COVID-19. The sample consisted of peripheral blood. The V call is TRBV6-5, the J call TRBJ1-1; D is unresolved. In DNA, the CDR3 is TGTGCCAGCAGAGAGACAATAAACACTGAAGCTTTCTTT. It encodes CASRETINTEAFF.